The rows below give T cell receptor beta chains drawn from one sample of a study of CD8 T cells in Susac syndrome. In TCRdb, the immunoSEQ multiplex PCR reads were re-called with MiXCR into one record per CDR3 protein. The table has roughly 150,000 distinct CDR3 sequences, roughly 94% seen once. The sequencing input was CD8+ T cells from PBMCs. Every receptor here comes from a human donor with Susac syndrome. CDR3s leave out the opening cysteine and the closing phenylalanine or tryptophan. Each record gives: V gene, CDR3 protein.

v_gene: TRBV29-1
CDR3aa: SVESGSYGYT

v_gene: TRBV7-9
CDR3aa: ASGPLLWTTEAF

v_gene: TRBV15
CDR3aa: ATSGLGEVPQH

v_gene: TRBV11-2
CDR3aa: ASSLGTSSG

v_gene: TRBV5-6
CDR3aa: ASSSPSRGGKNEQY

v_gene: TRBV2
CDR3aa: ASSDTSIGYT

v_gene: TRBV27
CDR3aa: ASSLISGNRPYNEQF

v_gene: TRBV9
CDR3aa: ASSTRDGGTEAF

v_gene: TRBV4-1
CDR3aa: ASSQVEYTQY

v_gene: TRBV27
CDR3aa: ASSSPGPGQPQH

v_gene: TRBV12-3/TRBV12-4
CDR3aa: ASSSGTVGVAKNIQY

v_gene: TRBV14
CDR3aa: ASSQGIGLAGLIQETQY

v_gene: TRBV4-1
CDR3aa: ASSQEGVWTSGVNEQF

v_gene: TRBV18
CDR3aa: ASSKSPDPYEQY

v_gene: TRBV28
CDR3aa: ASSPGTENYGYT

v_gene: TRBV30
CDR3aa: AWRNPSGDYEQY

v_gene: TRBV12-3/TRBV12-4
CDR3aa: ASSHQSTDTQY

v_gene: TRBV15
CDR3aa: ATSTPTGENTEAF

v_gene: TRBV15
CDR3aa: ATSSGLLEQF

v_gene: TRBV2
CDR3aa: ASSLSGQGSEAF

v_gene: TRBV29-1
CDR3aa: SGFFNTEAF

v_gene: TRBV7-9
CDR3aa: ASSFGAGEQF

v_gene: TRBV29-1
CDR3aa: SVDLAGNYNEQF

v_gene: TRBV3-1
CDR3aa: ASSHLWVEQF

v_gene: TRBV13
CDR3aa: ASSLRGDRGRDYGYT

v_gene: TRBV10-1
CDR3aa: ASGPRPYEQY

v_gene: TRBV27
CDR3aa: ASSWGHLSYEQY

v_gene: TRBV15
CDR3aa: ATSRPEGGSGDTQY

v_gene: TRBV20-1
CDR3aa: SAPGTSGRGGAYEQY

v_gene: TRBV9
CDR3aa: ASSPLAGDTYEQY

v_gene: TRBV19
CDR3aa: ASSDWAALGETQY

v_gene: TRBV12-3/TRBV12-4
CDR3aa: ASSHPGGPDNEQF

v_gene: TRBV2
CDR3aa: ASSSSGTGSYTGELF

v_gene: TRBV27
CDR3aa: ASSSTKYNEQF

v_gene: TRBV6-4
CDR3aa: ASSDSPGPYNEQF

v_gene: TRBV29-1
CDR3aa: SVTRDSDYGYT

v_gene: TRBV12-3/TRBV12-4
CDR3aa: ASSLGSPEQY

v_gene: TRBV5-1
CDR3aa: ASSLRGLAPSTDTQY

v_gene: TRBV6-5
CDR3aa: ASSYSPGQGCT

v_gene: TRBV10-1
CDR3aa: ASSDTGNEQF

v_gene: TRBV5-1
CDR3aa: ASSLKQGSYEQY

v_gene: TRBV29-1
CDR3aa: SVEEEGSGRTYNEQF

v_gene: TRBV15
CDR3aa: ATSTVSGLAGVDTQY

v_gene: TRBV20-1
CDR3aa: SARDGRASAGDTQY

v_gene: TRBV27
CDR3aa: ASSFGTNYGYT

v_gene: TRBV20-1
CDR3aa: SAEDPGTSGRATDTQY

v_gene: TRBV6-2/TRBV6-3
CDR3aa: ASSYDPYEQY

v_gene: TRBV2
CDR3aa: ASSTFRSDNQPQH

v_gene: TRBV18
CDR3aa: ASSQRDRDTGELF

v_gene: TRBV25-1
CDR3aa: ASSGGTGGFVYNEQF

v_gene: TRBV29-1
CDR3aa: SVPGTADGYT

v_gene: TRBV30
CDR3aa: AWTGDTYEQY

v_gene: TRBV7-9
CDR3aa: ASSLLMHPGYT

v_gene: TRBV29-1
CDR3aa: SVAGVLSSTDTQY

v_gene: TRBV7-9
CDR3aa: ASSHRWGKGEQY

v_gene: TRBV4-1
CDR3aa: ASSQPLDFTGELF

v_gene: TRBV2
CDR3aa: ASSDEAGTDTQY

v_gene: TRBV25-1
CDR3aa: ASSAGTGYYEQY

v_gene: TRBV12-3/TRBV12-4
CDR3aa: ASSLGYLRESDTQY